The T cell receptor (beta chain) described here comes from a study of blood T cell repertoires in COVID-19. Study as a whole: Italy, Spain and the United States were the sources of the convalescent and acute COVID-19 samples. Sources were T cells, B-cell-depleted T cells, or PBMCs; the material itself was cDNA or gDNA.

Source study methods: Reference gene primer amplification in the assay estimated nucleated cell counts. Sequencing used immunoSEQ multiplex PCR; TCRdb keeps in-frame clones, though not all of them. V and J calls and clone size are as listed in that table; D and trimming were resolved from the DNA. The sample holds some 74,000 clones, 80% to 90% seen once. V lost 5 bases and J lost 1, with 17 bases in between. This CDR3 is 16 amino acids long. Germline V gene lookup returns CDR1 MNHEY and CDR2 SMNVEV (reference sequence). The V gene is TRBV27, the J gene TRBJ1-1; D gene ambiguous. The sequenced material came from peripheral blood. This TCR was sampled from a woman at least 80 years old with active or convalescent COVID-19. The CDR3 reads CASSSARVVGNTEAFF. The CDR3 DNA is TGTGCCAGCAGTAGCGCACGGGTCGTCGGGAACACTGAAGCTTTCTTT.